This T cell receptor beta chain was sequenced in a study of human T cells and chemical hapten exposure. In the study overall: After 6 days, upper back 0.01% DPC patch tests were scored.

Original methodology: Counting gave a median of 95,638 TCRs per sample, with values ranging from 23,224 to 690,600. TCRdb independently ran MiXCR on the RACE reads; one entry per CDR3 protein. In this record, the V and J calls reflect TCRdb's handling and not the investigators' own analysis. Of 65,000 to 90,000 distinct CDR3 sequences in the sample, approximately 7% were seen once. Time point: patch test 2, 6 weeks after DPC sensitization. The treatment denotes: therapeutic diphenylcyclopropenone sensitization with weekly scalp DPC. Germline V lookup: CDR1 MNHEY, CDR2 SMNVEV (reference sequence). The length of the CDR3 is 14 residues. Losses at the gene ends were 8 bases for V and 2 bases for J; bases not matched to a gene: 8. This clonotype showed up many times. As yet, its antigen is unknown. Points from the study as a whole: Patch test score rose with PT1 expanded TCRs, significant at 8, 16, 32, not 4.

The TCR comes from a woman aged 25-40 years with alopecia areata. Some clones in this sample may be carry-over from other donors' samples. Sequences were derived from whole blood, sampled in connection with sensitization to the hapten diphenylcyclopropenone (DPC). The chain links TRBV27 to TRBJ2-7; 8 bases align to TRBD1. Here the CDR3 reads CASRSDRGPYEQYF. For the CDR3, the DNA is TGTGCCAGCCGATCCGACAGGGGCCCCTACGAGCAGTACTTC.